Listed here are 24 T cell receptor beta chains from one sample, sequenced in a study of tumor-infiltrating lymphocytes in primary liver carcinoma. TCR beta cDNA was prepared out of approximately 470 ng total RNA by means of a constant-region primer. Investigators got TCR beta libraries out of three nested multiplex PCR rounds, done with slightly modified ARM-PCR. Running roughly 10 cycles apiece, the first two PCR rounds relied on TRBV1-TRBV30 forward primers together with a C-beta reverse primer. TCRdb called the multiplex PCR reads again in MiXCR, with one record for every CDR3 protein. The sample includes almost 200,000 distinct CDR3 sequences, 65% of them seen just once. Alongside blood RNA obtained from unsorted whole blood, germline DNA was also extracted. The sequenced material came from peripheral blood. The source is an older woman with primary liver carcinoma and hepatitis B virus infection.

Concerning this clonotype: Given a much more abundant clone one base away, this may be a read error. This sequence joins TRBV5-1 and TRBJ1-1; D is unclear. CDR3 length: 15 residues. Germline CDR1 and CDR2: SGHRS and YFSETQ. The CDR3 protein is CAISRQPTVNTEAFF. In nucleotides, the CDR3 is TGCGCCATCAGCAGACAACCGACTGTTAACACTGAAGCTTTCTTT.

To note about this clonotype: This could be a read error, since a much larger clone is one nucleotide away. CDR3 in amino acids: CASSSAGAGGRSEQYF. The DNA for the CDR3 is TGTGCCAGCAGCTCGGCCGGAGCGGGAGGGAGATCCGAGCAGTACTTC. The chain joins TRBV5-6 to TRBJ2-7; 10 bases agree with TRBD2. The CDR3 has 16 amino acids. Germline loops: CDR1 SGHDT, CDR2 YYEEEE. V lost 3 bases, J lost 6 bases, and 12 bases stayed unmatched.

This sequence joins TRBV29-1 and TRBJ1-1; D is ambiguous. Trimming removed 7 bases from V and 5 bases from J, with 17 bases in between. The CDR3 has 13 amino acids. Germline CDR1 reads SQVTM; CDR2 reads ANQGSEA. CDR3 in amino acids: CSAEWRGLTEAFF. CDR3 bases: TGCAGCGCTGAGTGGCGGGGTTTAACTGAAGCTTTCTTT.

The chain carries TRBV9 and TRBJ1-1, with TRBD1 as a possible D gene (6 bases). The germline gives CDR1 SGDLS, CDR2 YYNGEE. V lost 3 bases and J lost 11, with 14 bases in between. There are 12 residues in the CDR3. CDR3 bases: TGTGCCAGCAGCGCCCCGACAGGCAGGGCTTTCTTT. Amino acids: CASSAPTGRAFF.

The chain is built from TRBV6-1 and TRBJ2-5; D remains ambiguous. V lost 2 bases and J lost 2, with 3 bases in between. The CDR3 totals 12 residues. Looked up from germline, CDR1 is MNHNS and CDR2 is SASEGT. For the CDR3, the DNA is TGTGCCAGCAGTGAATTACAAGAGACCCAGTACTTC. Encoded protein: CASSELQETQYF.

The V call is TRBV6-1, the J call TRBJ2-1; D remains unclear. V was trimmed by 3 bases and J by 13 bases, leaving 22 bases between them. Germline V gene lookup returns CDR1 MNHNS and CDR2 SASEGT. The length of the CDR3 is 15 residues. CDR3 bases: TGTGCCAGCAGTGACGGCGTAGACTTCTACAAAGATCAGTTCTTC. Amino acids: CASSDGVDFYKDQFF.

Details on this clonotype: One end of the junction varies from germline; a read error may be responsible. The V gene is TRBV11-2, the J gene TRBJ1-1; 8 nucleotides match TRBD1. The CDR3 runs to 16 residues. CDR1 and CDR2 from the germline V gene are SGHAT and FQNNGV. CDR3 DNA sequence: TGTGCCAGCAGCTTTCTGACAGGGGACGGGAACACTGAAGCCTTCTTT. Translating it yields CASSFLTGDGNTEAFF.

This chain links TRBV11-1 with TRBJ2-3; possible D gene TRBD2, 5 bases. The germline gives CDR1 SGHAT, CDR2 FQDESV (reference sequence). V was pared by 4 bases and J by 5 bases, with 16 bases between. The CDR3 covers 15 residues. CDR3 residues: CASSSQQRDGDTQYF. The CDR3 nucleotides are TGTGCCAGCAGCTCCCAACAGAGGGATGGAGATACGCAGTATTTT.

Details on this clonotype: No conserved phenylalanine or tryptophan is present at the end of the CDR3, so a read error is the likely explanation. The chain couples TRBV11-2 to TRBJ2-5; D is possibly TRBD2 (6 bases). CDR3 length: 14 amino acids. The germline CDR1 and CDR2 sequences are SGHAT and FQNNGV. The germline V and J ends were trimmed by 5 bases and 3 bases, with 13 bases remaining between them. The CDR3 protein is CASSPTGSKETQYI. Here the CDR3 DNA reads TGTGCCAGCAGCCCGACCGGGAGCAAAGAGACCCAGTACATT.

This clonotype was recorded at least ten times. This rearrangement joins TRBV5-5 to TRBJ1-5, with 7 nucleotides matching TRBD1. This CDR3 region has 14 residues. Germline V lookup: CDR1 SGHKS, CDR2 YYEKEE (reference sequence). V lost 3 bases and J lost 4; bases outside the gene matches: 4. The CDR3 DNA is TGTGCCAGCAGCTGGACAGGTGAGAATCAGCCCCAGCATTTT. Protein sequence: CASSWTGENQPQHF.

As regards this clonotype: At one end, the junction sequence differs from germline, possibly due to a read error. CDR3: CASSFRAGYGYVF. The DNA for the CDR3 is TGTGCCAGCAGCTTCCGGGCGGGCTATGGCTACGTCTTC. The J gene is TRBJ1-2, the V gene TRBV5-5; no clear D gene. Germline-derived CDR1 and CDR2 are SGHKS and YYEKEE (reference sequence). The CDR3 is 13 amino acids.

This clonotype has at least ten counts. This chain links TRBV12-3 or TRBV12-4 with TRBJ1-1; the D is unclear. V lost 5 bases to trimming and J lost 9 bases, with 10 bases between them. This CDR3 comprises 11 residues. The CDR3 DNA reads as TGTGCCAGCAGTCCCGGGAGTAAAGCTTTCTTT. It codes for CASSPGSKAFF.

V gene TRBV11-2 combines with J gene TRBJ2-3; possibly TRBD2 for D (5 bases). The V gene lost 5 bases and the J gene lost 0 bases, with 18 bases spanning the gap. This CDR3 is 17 amino acids long. CDR1 is SGHAT, CDR2 FQNNGV, per germline. This CDR3 is CASSITSGFKSTDTQYF. CDR3 nucleotides: TGTGCCAGCAGCATAACTTCGGGATTCAAGAGCACAGATACGCAGTATTTT. Combining the CDR3 with reference TRBV11-2 and TRBJ2-3 gives the whole variable domain EAGVAQSPRYKIIEKRQSVAFWCNPISGHATLYWYQQILGQGPKLLIQFQNNGVVDDSQLPKDRFSAERLKGVDSTLKIQPAKLEDSAVYLCASSITSGFKSTDTQYFGPGTRLTVL.

Turning to this clonotype: One end of the junction does not line up with germline, which may come from a read error. The chain joins TRBV12-3 or TRBV12-4 to TRBJ2-2, with TRBD1 identical over 9 bases. The CDR3 contains 16 residues. CDR3 sequence: CTSSCRQGVRTGELFF. DNA for the CDR3: TGTACCAGCAGTTGTAGACAGGGGGTCCGCACCGGGGAGCTGTTTTTT.

This clonotype has a count of ten or more. CDR3 sequence reads: CASSQLTGVHYGYTF. Here the CDR3 DNA reads TGCGCCAGCAGCCAATTGACAGGGGTGCACTATGGCTACACCTTC. J is TRBJ1-2 and V is TRBV4-1; TRBD1 aligns across 8 bases. With 2 bases clipped from V and 3 bases from J, the junction kept 5 bases outside the gene matches. Germline V gene sequence: CDR1 MGHRA, CDR2 YSYEKL. This CDR3 contains 15 residues.

The chain recombines TRBV5-4 with TRBJ2-2, with D perhaps TRBD2 (6 bases). CDR1 and CDR2 from the germline V gene are SGHNT and YYREEE (reference sequence). Trimming removed 4 bases from V and 4 bases from J, with 11 bases in between. The CDR3 extends over 14 amino acids. In nucleotides, the CDR3 is TGTGCCAGCAGCCGGGACTCCTCCACCGGGGAGCTGTTTTTT. It translates to CASSRDSSTGELFF. The whole variable domain, remainder taken from reference TRBV5-4 and TRBJ2-2, is ETGVTQSPTHLIKTRGQQVTLRCSSQSGHNTVSWYQQALGQGPQFIFQYYREEENGRGNFPPRFSGLQFPNYSSELNVNALELDDSALYLCASSRDSSTGELFFGEGSRLTVL.

Of note for this clonotype: A much larger clone differs from this one at a single base, so this may be a read error. The rearrangement uses TRBV29-1 and TRBJ1-1; D gene ambiguous. This CDR3 has 11 residues. CDR1 SQVTM and CDR2 ANQGSEA come from the germline V gene. Trimming left V 6 bases short and J 10 bases short, with 15 bases between. CDR3 region: CSVSRRHGAFF. The CDR3, as DNA: TGCAGCGTCTCCCGACGCCATGGAGCTTTCTTT.

This clonotype was found many times. The V gene is TRBV6-2 or TRBV6-3, the J gene TRBJ1-1; D unresolved. V dropped 7 bases and J dropped 0 bases, with 12 bases sitting between them. The CDR3 has 14 residues. CDR1 and CDR2 (germline): MNHEY, SVGEGT. The CDR3 loop reads CASTPDNLNTEAFF. In DNA form, the CDR3 reads TGTGCCAGCACCCCAGATAACCTGAACACTGAAGCTTTCTTT.

This clonotype has only a few counts. The rearrangement uses TRBV10-3 and TRBJ2-7; TRBD2 might be the D (5 bases). CDR3 length: 13 amino acids. Trimming stripped 4 bases from V and 5 bases from J, with 12 bases between. From germline, CDR1 is ENHRY and CDR2 SYGVKD. CDR3: CAISGPGKHEQYF. CDR3 DNA: TGTGCCATCAGTGGGCCGGGGAAGCACGAGCAGTACTTC.

About this clonotype itself: A read error may produce the germline difference seen at one junction end. The chain recombines TRBV18 with TRBJ1-1, with D unclear. This CDR3 is 14 amino acids long. Per germline, CDR1 KGHSH and CDR2 LQKENI. Here the CDR3 DNA reads TGTGCCAGCTCTCGCCCGGGAAGAAACAGTGAAGCTTTCTTT. This encodes CASSRPGRNSEAFF.

A remark on this clonotype: One end of the junction is discordant with germline, which a read error may explain. The rearrangement joins TRBV30 to TRBJ2-5; 11 nucleotides agree with TRBD1. From germline, CDR1 is GTSNPN and CDR2 SVGIG (reference sequence). This CDR3 has 16 residues. CDR3 sequence reads: CAWSTLRTGGSFVWHF. The CDR3 nucleotides read TGTGCCTGGAGTACACTAAGGACAGGGGGCTCGTTCGTATGGCACTTC.

For this clonotype: It may be a read error: a sequence one base away is much more abundant. The V call is TRBV5-1, the J call TRBJ1-6; D might be TRBD1 (5 bases). The CDR3 has 14 amino acids. Germline assignment: CDR1 SGHRS and CDR2 YFSETQ. Trimming left V 4 bases short and J 7 bases short, with 12 bases between. In nucleotides, the CDR3 is TGCGCCAGCAGCATGCAGACAGCCAATTCACCCCTCCACTTT. This encodes CASSMQTANSPLHF.

The sample holds a few counts of this clonotype. The J gene is TRBJ2-4, the V gene TRBV28; 8 bases match TRBD2. J was trimmed by 10 bases and V by 4 bases; bases with no gene match: 3. This CDR3 has 12 amino acids. Germline CDR1 MDHEN, CDR2 SYDVKM. The CDR3 here is CASSSTSAIQYF. The CDR3 DNA is TGTGCCAGCAGTTCGACTAGCGCAATTCAGTACTTC.

CDR3 coding DNA: TGTGCCAGCAGCTTCCGAGACAGGGGGCATTTTGAGCAGTTCTTC. This encodes CASSFRDRGHFEQFF. The chain recombines TRBV13 with TRBJ2-1; 10 nucleotides match TRBD1. Germline CDR1 reads PRHDT; CDR2 reads FYEKMQ (reference sequence). This CDR3 comprises 15 residues. V lost 3 bases, J lost 9 bases, and 8 bases stayed unmatched.